This TCR beta chain was sequenced in a study of PD-L1 blockade in urothelial cancer. About the study: Patients, treated from about 2014 onward, received atezolizumab 1,200 mg intravenously every 3 weeks. Prior regimens of chemotherapy numbered 0 to 3 per patient. Blood samples had a median of around 140,000 T cells, approximately 83,000 unique TCRs, and clonality approximately 0.086.

Some clones are missing from TCRdb's copy, which holds only in-frame ones; the method was immunoSEQ multiplex PCR. Of 20,000 to 30,000 clones listed, 65% to 90% are singletons. The germline V gene has CDR1 SEHNR and CDR2 FQNEAQ (reference sequence). J gave up 6 bases and V 5 bases, and 11 bases lay outside the gene matches. The CDR3 length is 16 residues. V is TRBV7-9 and J is TRBJ2-1; 9 positions match TRBD2. This receptor was taken from a man aged 55 to 70 with urothelial cancer. The specimen was PBMCs, collected around atezolizumab (anti-PD-L1) treatment. The CDR3 reads CASSPRRRGGINEQFF. In DNA, the CDR3 is TGTGCCAGCAGCCCCCGTAGGCGGGGGGGGATCAATGAGCAGTTCTTC. Looking up the rest from reference TRBV7-9 and TRBJ2-1 gives the full variable domain: DTGVSQNPRHKITKRGQNVTFRCDPISEHNRLYWYRQTLGQGPEFLTYFQNEAQLEKSRLLSDRFSAERPKGSFSTLEIQRTEQGDSAMYLCASSPRRRGGINEQFFGPGTRLTVL.